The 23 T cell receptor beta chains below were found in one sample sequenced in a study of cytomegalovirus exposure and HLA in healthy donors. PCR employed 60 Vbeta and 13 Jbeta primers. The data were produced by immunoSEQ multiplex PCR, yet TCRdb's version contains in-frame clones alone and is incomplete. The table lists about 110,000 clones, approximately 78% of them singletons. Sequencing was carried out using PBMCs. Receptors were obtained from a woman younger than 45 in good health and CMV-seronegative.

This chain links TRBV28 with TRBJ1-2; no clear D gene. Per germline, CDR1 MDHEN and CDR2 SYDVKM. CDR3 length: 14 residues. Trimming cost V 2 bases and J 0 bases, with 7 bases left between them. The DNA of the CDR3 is TGTGCCAGCAGTTTAGGAGGGACTAACTATGGCTACACCTTC. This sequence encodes CASSLGGTNYGYTF.

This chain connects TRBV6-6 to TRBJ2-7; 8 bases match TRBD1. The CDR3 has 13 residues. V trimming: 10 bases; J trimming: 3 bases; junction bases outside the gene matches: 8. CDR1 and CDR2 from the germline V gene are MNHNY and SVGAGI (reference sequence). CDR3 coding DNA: TGTGCCACGAAAGCAGGACAGGGCTACGAGCAGTACTTC. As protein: CATKAGQGYEQYF.

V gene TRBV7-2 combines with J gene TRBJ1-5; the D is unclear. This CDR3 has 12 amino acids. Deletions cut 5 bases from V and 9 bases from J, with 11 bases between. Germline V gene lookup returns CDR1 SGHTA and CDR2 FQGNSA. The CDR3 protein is CASSAFIGPQHF. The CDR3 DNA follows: TGTGCCAGCAGCGCATTCATCGGGCCCCAGCATTTT.

This chain's CDR3 is CASSQTQGPEGWEQYF. DNA for the CDR3: TGTGCCAGCAGCCAGACACAGGGCCCCGAGGGATGGGAGCAGTACTTC. The V gene is TRBV4-2, the J gene TRBJ2-7; D is possibly TRBD1 (6 bases). The CDR3 has 16 residues. Germline values: CDR1 LGHNA, CDR2 YNFKEQ. V gave up 3 bases and J gave up 7 bases, with 22 bases separating them.

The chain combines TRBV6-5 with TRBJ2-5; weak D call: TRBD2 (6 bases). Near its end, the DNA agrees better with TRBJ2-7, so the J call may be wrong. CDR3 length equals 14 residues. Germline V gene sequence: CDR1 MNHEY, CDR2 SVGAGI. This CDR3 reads CASSYLQRVYEQYF. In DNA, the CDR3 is TGTGCCAGCAGTTATCTCCAGCGGGTCTACGAGCAGTACTTC.

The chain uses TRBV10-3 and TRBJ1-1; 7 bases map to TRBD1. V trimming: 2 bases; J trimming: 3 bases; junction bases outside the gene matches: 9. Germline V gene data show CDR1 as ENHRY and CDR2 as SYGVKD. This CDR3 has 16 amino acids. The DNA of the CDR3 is TGTGCCATCAGTGAGGCCCAACAGGGGTTGGACACTGAAGCTTTCTTT. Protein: CAISEAQQGLDTEAFF.

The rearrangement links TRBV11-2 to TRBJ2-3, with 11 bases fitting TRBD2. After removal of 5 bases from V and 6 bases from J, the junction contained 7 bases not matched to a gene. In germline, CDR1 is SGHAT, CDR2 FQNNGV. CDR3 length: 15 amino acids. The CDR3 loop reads CASSDPSGGMDTQYF. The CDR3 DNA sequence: TGTGCCAGCAGCGACCCTAGCGGGGGGATGGATACGCAGTATTTT.

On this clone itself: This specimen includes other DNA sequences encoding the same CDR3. The DNA for the CDR3 is TGCAGCGTTGGAGGGGGCGGTCAGCCCCAGCATTTT. As protein: CSVGGGGQPQHF. The V and J genes are TRBV29-1 and TRBJ1-5; 7 bases are a match to TRBD1. CDR3 length: 12 amino acids. V gave up 4 bases and J gave up 6 bases; unmatched junction bases: 3. Germline lookup yields CDR1 SQVTM and CDR2 ANQGSEA.

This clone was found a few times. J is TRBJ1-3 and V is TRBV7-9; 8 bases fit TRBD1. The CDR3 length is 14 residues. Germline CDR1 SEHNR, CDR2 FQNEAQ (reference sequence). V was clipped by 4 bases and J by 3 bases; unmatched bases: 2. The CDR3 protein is CASSSQGDGNTIYF. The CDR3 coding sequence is TGTGCCAGCAGCTCACAGGGGGATGGAAACACCATATATTTT.

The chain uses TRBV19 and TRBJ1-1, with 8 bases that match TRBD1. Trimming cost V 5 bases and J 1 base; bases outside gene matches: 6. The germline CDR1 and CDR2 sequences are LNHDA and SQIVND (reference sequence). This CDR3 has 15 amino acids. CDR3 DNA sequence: TGTGCCAGTAGTTCCCGGGACAGGACGAACACTGAAGCTTTCTTT. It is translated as CASSSRDRTNTEAFF.

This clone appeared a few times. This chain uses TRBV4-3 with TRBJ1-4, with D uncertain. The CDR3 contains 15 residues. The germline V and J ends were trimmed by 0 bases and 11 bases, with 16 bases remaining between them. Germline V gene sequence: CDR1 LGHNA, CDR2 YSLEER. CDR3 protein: CASSQDRLTSEKLFF. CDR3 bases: TGCGCCAGCAGCCAAGACAGGTTGACTAGTGAGAAACTGTTTTTT.

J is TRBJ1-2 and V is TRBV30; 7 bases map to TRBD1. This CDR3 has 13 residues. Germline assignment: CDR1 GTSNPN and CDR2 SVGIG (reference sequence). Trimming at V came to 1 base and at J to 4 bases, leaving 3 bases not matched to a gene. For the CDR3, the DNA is TGTGCCTGGAGTGACAGGGGAACCTATGGCTACACCTTC. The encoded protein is CAWSDRGTYGYTF.

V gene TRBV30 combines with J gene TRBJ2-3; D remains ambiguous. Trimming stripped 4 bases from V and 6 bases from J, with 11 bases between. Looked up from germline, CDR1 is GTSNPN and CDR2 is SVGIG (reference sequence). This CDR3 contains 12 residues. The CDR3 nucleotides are TGTGCCTGGAACCACGCGGCGGATACGCAGTATTTT. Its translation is CAWNHAADTQYF.

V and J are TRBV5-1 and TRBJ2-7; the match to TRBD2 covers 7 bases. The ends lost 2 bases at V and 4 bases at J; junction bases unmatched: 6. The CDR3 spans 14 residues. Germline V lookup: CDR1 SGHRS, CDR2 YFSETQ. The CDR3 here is CASSLTSGEYEQYF. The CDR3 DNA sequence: TGCGCCAGCAGCTTAACCAGCGGGGAATACGAGCAGTACTTC.

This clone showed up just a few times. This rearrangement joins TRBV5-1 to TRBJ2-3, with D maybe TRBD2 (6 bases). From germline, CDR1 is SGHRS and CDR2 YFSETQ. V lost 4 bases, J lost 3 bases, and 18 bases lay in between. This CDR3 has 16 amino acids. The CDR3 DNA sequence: TGCGCCAGCAGCGGGAAGGAGGGAGGCGGAACAGATACGCAGTATTTT. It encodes CASSGKEGGGTDTQYF. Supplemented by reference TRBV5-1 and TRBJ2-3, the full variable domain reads KAGVTQTPRYLIKTRGQQVTLSCSPISGHRSVSWYQQTPGQGLQFLFEYFSETQRNKGNFPGRFSGRQFSNSRSEMNVSTLELGDSALYLCASSGKEGGGTDTQYFGPGTRLTVL.

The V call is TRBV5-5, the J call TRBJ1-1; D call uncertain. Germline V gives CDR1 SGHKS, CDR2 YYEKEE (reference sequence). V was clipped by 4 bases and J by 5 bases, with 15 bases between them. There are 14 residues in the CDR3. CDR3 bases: TGTGCCAGCAGCATCCAAAGCGGGCGGACTGAAGCTTTCTTT. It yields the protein CASSIQSGRTEAFF. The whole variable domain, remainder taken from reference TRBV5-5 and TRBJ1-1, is DAGVTQSPTHLIKTRGQQVTLRCSPISGHKSVSWYQQVLGQGPQFIFQYYEKEERGRGNFPDRFSARQFPNYSSELNVNALLLGDSALYLCASSIQSGRTEAFFGQGTRLTVV.

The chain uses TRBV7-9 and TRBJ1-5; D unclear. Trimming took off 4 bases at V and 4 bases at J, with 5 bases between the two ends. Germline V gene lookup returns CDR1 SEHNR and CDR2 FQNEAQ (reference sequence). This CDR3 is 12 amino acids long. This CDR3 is CASSSGNQPQHF. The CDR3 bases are TGTGCCAGCAGCTCGGGAAATCAGCCCCAGCATTTT.

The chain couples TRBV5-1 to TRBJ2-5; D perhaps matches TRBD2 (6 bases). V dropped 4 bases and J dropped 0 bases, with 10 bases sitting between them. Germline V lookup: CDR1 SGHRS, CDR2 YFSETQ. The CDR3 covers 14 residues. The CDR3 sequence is CASSLGTYQETQYF. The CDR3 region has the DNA TGCGCCAGCAGCCTAGGGACTTACCAAGAGACCCAGTACTTC. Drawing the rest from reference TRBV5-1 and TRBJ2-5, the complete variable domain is KAGVTQTPRYLIKTRGQQVTLSCSPISGHRSVSWYQQTPGQGLQFLFEYFSETQRNKGNFPGRFSGRQFSNSRSEMNVSTLELGDSALYLCASSLGTYQETQYFGPGTRLLVL.

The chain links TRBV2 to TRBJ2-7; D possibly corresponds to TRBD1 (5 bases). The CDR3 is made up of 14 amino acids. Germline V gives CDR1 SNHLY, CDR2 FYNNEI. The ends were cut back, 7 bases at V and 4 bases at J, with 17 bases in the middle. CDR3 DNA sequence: TGTGCCAGCAAACCTTGGCAGGGCAAATACGAGCAGTACTTC. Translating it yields CASKPWQGKYEQYF.

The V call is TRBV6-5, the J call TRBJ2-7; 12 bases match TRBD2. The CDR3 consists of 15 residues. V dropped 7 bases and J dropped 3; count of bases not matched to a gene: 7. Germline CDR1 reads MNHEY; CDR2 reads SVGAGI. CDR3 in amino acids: CASNKATSGSYEQYF. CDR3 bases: TGTGCCAGCAACAAGGCGACTAGCGGGAGCTACGAGCAGTACTTC.

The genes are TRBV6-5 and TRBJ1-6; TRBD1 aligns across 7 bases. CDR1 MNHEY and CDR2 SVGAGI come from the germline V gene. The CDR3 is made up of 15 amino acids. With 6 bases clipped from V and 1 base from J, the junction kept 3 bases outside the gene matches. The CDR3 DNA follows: TGTGCCAGCAGAACCAGGGGGTCCTATAATTCACCCCTCCACTTT. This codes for CASRTRGSYNSPLHF.

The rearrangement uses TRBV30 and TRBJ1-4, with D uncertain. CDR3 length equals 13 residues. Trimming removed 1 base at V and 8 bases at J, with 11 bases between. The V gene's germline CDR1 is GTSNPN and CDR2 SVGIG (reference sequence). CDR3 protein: CAWSGGGGEKLFF. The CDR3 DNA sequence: TGTGCCTGGAGTGGGGGAGGTGGGGAAAAACTGTTTTTT.

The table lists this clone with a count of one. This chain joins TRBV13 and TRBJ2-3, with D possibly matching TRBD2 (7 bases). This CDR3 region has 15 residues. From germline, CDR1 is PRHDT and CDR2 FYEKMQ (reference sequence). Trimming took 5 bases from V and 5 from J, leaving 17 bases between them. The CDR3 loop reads CASSPGREGEDTQYF. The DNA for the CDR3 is TGTGCCAGCAGCCCGGGGAGGGAGGGGGAAGATACGCAGTATTTT.